This T cell receptor beta chain was recorded in a study of a mutant IDH1 vaccine in newly diagnosed glioma. The time point: week 23, last vaccination. Vaccination comprised doses that each held 300 ug of mutant IDH1 20-mer peptide, plus topical imiquimod. Concerning this clone: The antigen remains unidentified.

This CDR3 is 19 amino acids long. With 1 base clipped from V and 6 bases from J, the junction kept 11 bases outside the gene matches. The germline gives CDR1 SGHTA, CDR2 FQGNSA. The data were produced by immunoSEQ multiplex PCR, yet TCRdb's version contains in-frame clones alone and is incomplete. The sample carries roughly 60,000 clones, roughly 81% recorded once. Source: PBMCs, taken from a glioma patient whose treatment included an IDH1 peptide vaccine. This TCR came from a man younger than 45 with glioma. The V and J genes are TRBV7-2 and TRBJ2-5, with 16 bases matching TRBD2. The CDR3: CASSLESGTSGGASKTQYF. CDR3 sequence (DNA): TGTGCCAGCAGCTTAGAGTCCGGGACTAGCGGGGGGGCCTCCAAGACCCAGTACTTC.